These 10 T cell receptor beta chains share one sample of origin, sequenced in a study of T cell responses to AZD1222 COVID-19 vaccine. Only in-frame clones appear in the TCRdb table, and some are missing; sequencing was by immunoSEQ multiplex PCR. The data hold 130,000 or so clones, with about 91% observed a single time. Source: peripheral blood, taken 28 days after the second AZD1222 dose. These receptor sequences come from an adult who received the AZD1222 COVID-19 vaccine.

The chain couples TRBV7-2 to TRBJ2-3, with D tentatively TRBD2 (5 bases). The CDR3 loop spans 16 amino acids. V gave up 3 bases and J gave up 2 bases, with 15 bases separating them. Per the germline V gene, CDR1 is SGHTA and CDR2 is FQGNSA. CDR3 nucleotides: TGTGCCAGCAGCTTTAGTGGCCCGGGGAACACAGATACGCAGTATTTT. Translated: CASSFSGPGNTDTQYF.

This chain joins TRBV18 and TRBJ1-5, with a tentative D call TRBD1 (5 bases). V lost 6 bases to trimming and J lost 4 bases, with 13 bases between them. Germline values: CDR1 KGHSH, CDR2 LQKENI. CDR3 length: 14 residues. CDR3 residues: CASSRTHSNQPQHF. The CDR3 DNA is TGTGCCAGCTCGCGGACACACTCAAATCAGCCCCAGCATTTT.

The J gene is TRBJ1-1, the V gene TRBV6-2 or TRBV6-3; D is ambiguous. The CDR3 spans 13 residues. Germline CDR1 is MNHEY and CDR2 is SVGEGT. The V and J ends lost 6 bases and 1 base respectively, with 9 bases between them. The CDR3 spells CASSPTPNTEAFF. As DNA, the CDR3 is TGTGCCAGCAGCCCTACACCGAACACTGAAGCTTTCTTT.

In this sample, this clone turned up a few times. V and J are TRBV19 and TRBJ1-2; the match to TRBD1 covers 11 bases. Per germline, CDR1 LNHDA and CDR2 SQIVND (reference sequence). V was clipped by 6 bases and J by 7 bases; unmatched bases: 13. This CDR3 spans 16 amino acids. The CDR3 sequence is CASSQTPLDRGLGYTF. CDR3 nucleotides: TGTGCCAGTAGCCAAACTCCACTGGACAGGGGGCTTGGCTACACCTTC.

The chain recombines TRBV9 with TRBJ2-1; D might be TRBD1 (5 bases). V was cut by 1 base and J by 4 bases, with 9 bases left in between. The CDR3 contains 14 residues. Germline assignment: CDR1 SGDLS and CDR2 YYNGEE. CDR3 DNA sequence: TGTGCCAGCAGCGTACAGGGAATTTACAATGAGCAGTTCTTC. Amino acid sequence: CASSVQGIYNEQFF. Together with reference TRBV9 and TRBJ2-1, the CDR3 gives the full variable domain: DSGVTQTPKHLITATGQRVTLRCSPRSGDLSVYWYQQSLDQGLQFLIQYYNGEERAKGNILERFSAQQFPDLHSELNLSSLELGDSALYFCASSVQGIYNEQFFGPGTRLTVL.

The rearrangement uses TRBV19 and TRBJ1-5, with D perhaps matching TRBD1 (5 bases). V dropped 10 bases and J dropped 7 bases, with 14 bases sitting between them. The CDR3 length is 12 residues. CDR1 is LNHDA and CDR2 is SQIVND in the germline V gene (reference sequence). The CDR3, as DNA: TGTGCCACGATGGGGGGACGACAGCCCCAGCATTTT. Protein: CATMGGRQPQHF.

This CDR3 reads CASSLGLRQPLNTEAFF. In DNA form, the CDR3 reads TGTGCCAGCAGCTTAGGGTTGAGGCAGCCGCTGAACACTGAAGCTTTCTTT. The rearrangement joins TRBV7-6 to TRBJ1-1; D gene uncertain. Per germline, CDR1 SGHVS and CDR2 FNYEAQ. The CDR3 extends over 17 amino acids. Deletions cut 1 base from V and 0 bases from J, with 15 bases between.

This CDR3 reads CASSLLSGVDTQYF. The CDR3 nucleotides read TGTGCCAGCAGCCTTCTTAGCGGGGTAGATACGCAGTATTTT. The chain uses TRBV14 and TRBJ2-3, with TRBD2 identical over 8 bases. The trim removed 4 bases at V and 5 bases at J, leaving 5 bases unmatched. The CDR3 runs to 14 residues. Germline V gene sequence: CDR1 SGHDN, CDR2 FVKESK.

This chain joins TRBV2 and TRBJ1-5; D is unclear. The CDR3 is 13 residues long. Per the germline V gene, CDR1 is SNHLY and CDR2 is FYNNEI. Trimming shortened V by 7 bases and J by 9 bases, and 16 bases separated the two germline ends. CDR3 sequence: CASKIDFQGPQHF. The CDR3 region has the DNA TGTGCCAGCAAAATTGACTTTCAAGGGCCCCAGCATTTT.

This chain joins TRBV29-1 and TRBJ1-2; D remains unclear. Germline-derived CDR1 and CDR2 are SQVTM and ANQGSEA. V lost 3 bases and J lost 6, with 8 bases in between. The CDR3 runs 11 residues. For the CDR3, the DNA is TGCAGCGTTGATTCCCCGGATGGCTACACCTTC. Protein sequence: CSVDSPDGYTF.